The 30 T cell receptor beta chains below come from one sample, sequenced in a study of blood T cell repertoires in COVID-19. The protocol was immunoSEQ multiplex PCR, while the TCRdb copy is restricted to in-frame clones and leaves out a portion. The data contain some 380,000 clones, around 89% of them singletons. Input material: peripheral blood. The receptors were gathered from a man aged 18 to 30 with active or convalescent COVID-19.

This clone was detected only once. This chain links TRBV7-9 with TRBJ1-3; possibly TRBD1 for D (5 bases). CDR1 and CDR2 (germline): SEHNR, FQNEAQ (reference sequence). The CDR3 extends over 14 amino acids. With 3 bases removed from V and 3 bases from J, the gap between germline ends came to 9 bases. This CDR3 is CASSLTGDGNTIYF. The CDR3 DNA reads TGTGCCAGCAGCTTGACGGGGGATGGAAACACCATATATTTT.

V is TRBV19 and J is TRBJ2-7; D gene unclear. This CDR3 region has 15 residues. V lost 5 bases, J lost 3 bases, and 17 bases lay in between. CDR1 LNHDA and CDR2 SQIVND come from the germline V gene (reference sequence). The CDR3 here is CASSSVIGDLYEQYF. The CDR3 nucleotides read TGTGCCAGTAGTTCAGTCATAGGAGACCTCTACGAGCAGTACTTC.

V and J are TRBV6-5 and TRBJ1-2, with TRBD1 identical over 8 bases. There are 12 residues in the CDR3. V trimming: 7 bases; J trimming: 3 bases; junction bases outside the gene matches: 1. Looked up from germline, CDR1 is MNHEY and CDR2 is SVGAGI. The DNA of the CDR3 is TGTGCCAGCACGGACAGGGACTATGGCTACACCTTC. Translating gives CASTDRDYGYTF.

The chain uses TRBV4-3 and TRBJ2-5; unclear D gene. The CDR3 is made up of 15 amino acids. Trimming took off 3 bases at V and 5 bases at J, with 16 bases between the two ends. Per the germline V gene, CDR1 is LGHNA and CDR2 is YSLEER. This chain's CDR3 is CASSQGQMEVETQYF. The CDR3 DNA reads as TGCGCCAGCAGCCAGGGCCAAATGGAAGTGGAGACCCAGTACTTC.

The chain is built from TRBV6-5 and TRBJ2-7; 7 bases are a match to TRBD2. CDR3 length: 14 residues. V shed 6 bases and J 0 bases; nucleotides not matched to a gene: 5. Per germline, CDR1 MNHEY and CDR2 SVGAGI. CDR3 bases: TGTGCCAGCAGCCTCGGGACTACCTCCTACGAGCAGTACTTC. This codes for CASSLGTTSYEQYF.

This CDR3 reads CATSKGAYGYTF. The CDR3 DNA reads as TGTGCCACCAGCAAGGGGGCCTATGGCTACACCTTC. This chain uses TRBV24-1 with TRBJ1-2; 7 bases line up with TRBD1. The germline CDR1 and CDR2 sequences are KGHDR and SFDVKD. Losses at the gene ends were 7 bases for V and 4 bases for J; bases not matched to a gene: 2. This CDR3 contains 12 residues.

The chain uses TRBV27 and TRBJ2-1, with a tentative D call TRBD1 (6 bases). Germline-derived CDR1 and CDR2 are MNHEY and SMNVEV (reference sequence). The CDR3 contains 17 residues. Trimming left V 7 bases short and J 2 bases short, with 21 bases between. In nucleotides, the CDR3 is TGTGCCAGCAAAAATTGGGGTCAGGGGCGACCCTACAATGAGCAGTTCTTC. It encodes CASKNWGQGRPYNEQFF.

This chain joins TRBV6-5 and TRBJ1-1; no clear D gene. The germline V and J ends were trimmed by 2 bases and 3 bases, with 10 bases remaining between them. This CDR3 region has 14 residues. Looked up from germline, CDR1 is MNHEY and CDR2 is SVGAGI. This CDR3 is CASSYEASDTEAFF. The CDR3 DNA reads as TGTGCCAGCAGTTACGAAGCCAGCGACACTGAAGCTTTCTTT.

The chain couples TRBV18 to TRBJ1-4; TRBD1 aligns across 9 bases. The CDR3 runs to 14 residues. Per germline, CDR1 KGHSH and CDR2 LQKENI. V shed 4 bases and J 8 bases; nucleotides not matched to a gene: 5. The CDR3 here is CASSLDRGLEKLFF. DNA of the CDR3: TGTGCCAGCTCACTTGACAGGGGGTTAGAAAAACTGTTTTTT. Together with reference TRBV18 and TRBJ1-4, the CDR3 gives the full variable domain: NAGVMQNPRHLVRRRGQEARLRCSPMKGHSHVYWYRQLPEEGLKFMVYLQKENIIDESGMPKERFSAEFPKEGPSILRIQQVVRGDSAAYFCASSLDRGLEKLFFGSGTQLSVL.

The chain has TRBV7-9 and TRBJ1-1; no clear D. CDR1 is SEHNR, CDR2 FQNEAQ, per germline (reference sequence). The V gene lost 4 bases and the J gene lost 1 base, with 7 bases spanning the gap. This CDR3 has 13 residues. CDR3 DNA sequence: TGTGCCAGCAGCTCGACACCGAACACTGAAGCTTTCTTT. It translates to CASSSTPNTEAFF.

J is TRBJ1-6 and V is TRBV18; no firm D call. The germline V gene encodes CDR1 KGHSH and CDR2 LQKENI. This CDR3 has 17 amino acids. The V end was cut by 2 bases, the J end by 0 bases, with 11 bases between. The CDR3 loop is CASSPKPPSSYNSPLHF. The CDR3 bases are TGTGCCAGCTCACCAAAGCCGCCAAGCTCCTATAATTCACCCCTCCACTTT.

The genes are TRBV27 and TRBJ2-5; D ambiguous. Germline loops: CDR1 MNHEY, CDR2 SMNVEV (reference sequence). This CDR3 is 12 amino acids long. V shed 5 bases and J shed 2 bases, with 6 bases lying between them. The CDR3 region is CASSAGQETQYF. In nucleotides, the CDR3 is TGTGCCAGCAGTGCCGGGCAAGAGACCCAGTACTTC.

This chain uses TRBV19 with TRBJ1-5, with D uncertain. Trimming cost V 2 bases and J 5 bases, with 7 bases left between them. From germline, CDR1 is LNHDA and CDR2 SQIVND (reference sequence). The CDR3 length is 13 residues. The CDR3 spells CASSITDDQPQHF. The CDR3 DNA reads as TGTGCCAGTAGTATAACAGATGATCAGCCCCAGCATTTT.

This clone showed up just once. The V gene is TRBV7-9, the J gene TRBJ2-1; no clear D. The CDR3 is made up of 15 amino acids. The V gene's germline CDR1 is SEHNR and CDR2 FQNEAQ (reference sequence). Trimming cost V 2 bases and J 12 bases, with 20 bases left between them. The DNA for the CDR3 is TGTGCCAGCAGCTTATGGTCGGGTAGCCCCGGTCGGCAGTTCTTC. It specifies CASSLWSGSPGRQFF.

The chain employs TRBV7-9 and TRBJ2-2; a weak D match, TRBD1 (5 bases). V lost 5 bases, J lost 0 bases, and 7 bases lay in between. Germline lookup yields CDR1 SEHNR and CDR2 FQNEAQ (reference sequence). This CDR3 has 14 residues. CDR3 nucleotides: TGTGCCAGCAGCCTGACAGCGAACACCGGGGAGCTGTTTTTT. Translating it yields CASSLTANTGELFF.

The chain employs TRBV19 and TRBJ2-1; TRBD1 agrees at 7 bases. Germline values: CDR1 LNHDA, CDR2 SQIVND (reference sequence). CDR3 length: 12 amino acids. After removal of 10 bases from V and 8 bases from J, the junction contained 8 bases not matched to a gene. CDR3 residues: CAIGDRAHEQFF. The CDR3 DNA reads TGTGCCATCGGAGACAGGGCCCATGAGCAGTTCTTC.

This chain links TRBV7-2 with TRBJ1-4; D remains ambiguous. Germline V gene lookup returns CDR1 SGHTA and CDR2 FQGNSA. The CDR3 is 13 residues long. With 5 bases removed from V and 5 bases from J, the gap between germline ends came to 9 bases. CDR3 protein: CASSIGVNEKLFF. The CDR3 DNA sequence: TGTGCCAGCAGCATCGGGGTAAATGAAAAACTGTTTTTT. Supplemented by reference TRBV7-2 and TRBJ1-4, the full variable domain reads GAGVSQSPSNKVTEKGKDVELRCDPISGHTALYWYRQSLGQGLEFLIYFQGNSAPDKSGLPSDRFSAERTGGSVSTLTIQRTQQEDSAVYLCASSIGVNEKLFFGSGTQLSVL.

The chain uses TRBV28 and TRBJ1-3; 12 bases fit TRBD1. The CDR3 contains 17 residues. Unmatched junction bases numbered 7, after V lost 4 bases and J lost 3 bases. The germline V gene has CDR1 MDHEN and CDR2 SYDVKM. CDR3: CASSWGDRGRSGNTIYF. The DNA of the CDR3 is TGTGCCAGCAGTTGGGGGGACAGGGGGCGCAGTGGAAACACCATATATTTT.

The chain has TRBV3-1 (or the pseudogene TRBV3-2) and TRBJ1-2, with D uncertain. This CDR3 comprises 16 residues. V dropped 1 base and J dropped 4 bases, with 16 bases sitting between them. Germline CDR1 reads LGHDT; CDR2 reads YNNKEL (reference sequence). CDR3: CASSQALLVESYGYTF. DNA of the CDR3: TGTGCCAGCAGCCAAGCCCTATTGGTAGAGTCCTATGGCTACACCTTC.

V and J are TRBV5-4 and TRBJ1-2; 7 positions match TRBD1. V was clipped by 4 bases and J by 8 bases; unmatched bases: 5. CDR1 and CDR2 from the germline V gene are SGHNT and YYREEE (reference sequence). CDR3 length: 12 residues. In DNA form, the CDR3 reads TGTGCCAGCAGCAAACAGGGGAAAGGCTACACCTTC. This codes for CASSKQGKGYTF.

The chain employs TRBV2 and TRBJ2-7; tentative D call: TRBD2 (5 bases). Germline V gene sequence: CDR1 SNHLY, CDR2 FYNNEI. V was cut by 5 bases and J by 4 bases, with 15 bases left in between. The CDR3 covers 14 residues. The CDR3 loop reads CASSYNRDGYEQYF. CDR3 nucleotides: TGTGCCAGCAGTTATAACCGGGATGGTTACGAGCAGTACTTC. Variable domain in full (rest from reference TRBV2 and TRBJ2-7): EPEVTQTPSHQVTQMGQEVILRCVPISNHLYFYWYRQILGQKVEFLVSFYNNEISEKSEIFDDQFSVERPDGSNFTLKIRSTKLEDSAMYFCASSYNRDGYEQYFGPGTRLTVT.

The CDR3 coding sequence is TGTGCCAGCAGGGTAACCGGGACAGGAGTAGAAAAACTGTTTTTT. Translation: CASRVTGTGVEKLFF. The V call is TRBV28, the J call TRBJ1-4, with 8 nucleotides matching TRBD1. Germline CDR1 reads MDHEN; CDR2 reads SYDVKM. This CDR3 contains 15 residues. J lost 8 bases, V lost 6 bases, and 11 bases had no gene match.

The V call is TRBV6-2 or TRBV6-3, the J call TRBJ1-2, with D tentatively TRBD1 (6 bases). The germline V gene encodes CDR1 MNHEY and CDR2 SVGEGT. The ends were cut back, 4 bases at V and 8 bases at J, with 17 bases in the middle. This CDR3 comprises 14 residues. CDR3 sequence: CASSFGAQGYGYTF. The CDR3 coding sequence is TGTGCCAGCAGTTTCGGTGCACAGGGATACGGCTACACCTTC.

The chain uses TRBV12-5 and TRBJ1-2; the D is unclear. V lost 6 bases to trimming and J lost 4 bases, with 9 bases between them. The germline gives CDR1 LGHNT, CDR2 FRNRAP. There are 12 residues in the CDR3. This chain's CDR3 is CASGSESYGYTF. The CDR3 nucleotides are TGTGCTAGTGGGAGCGAGTCCTATGGCTACACCTTC.

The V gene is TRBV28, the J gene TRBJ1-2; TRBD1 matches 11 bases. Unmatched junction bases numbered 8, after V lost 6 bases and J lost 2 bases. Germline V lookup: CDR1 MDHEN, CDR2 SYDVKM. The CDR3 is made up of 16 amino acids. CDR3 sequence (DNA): TGTGCCAGCAGGGACAGGGGGCTATCCTTAAACTATGGCTACACCTTC. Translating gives CASRDRGLSLNYGYTF.

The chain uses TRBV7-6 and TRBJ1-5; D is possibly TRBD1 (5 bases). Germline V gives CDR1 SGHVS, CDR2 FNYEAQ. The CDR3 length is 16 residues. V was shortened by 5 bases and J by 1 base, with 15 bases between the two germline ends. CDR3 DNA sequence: TGTGCCAGCAGCCCTGGGGGGAAGTTAAGCAATCAGCCCCAGCATTTT. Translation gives CASSPGGKLSNQPQHF.

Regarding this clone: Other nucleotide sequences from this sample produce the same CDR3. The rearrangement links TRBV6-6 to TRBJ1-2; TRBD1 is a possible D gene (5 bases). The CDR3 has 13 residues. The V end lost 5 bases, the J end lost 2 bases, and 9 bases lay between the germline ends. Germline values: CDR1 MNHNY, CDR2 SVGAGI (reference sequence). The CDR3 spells CASSPQGNYGYTF. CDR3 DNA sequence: TGTGCCAGCAGTCCCCAGGGAAACTATGGCTACACCTTC.

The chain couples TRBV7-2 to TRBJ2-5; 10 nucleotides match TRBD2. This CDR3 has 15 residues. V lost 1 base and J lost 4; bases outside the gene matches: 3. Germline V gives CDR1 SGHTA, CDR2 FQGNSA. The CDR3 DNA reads TGTGCCAGCAGCTTAGTATGGACTAGCGGAGAGACCCAGTACTTC. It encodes CASSLVWTSGETQYF.

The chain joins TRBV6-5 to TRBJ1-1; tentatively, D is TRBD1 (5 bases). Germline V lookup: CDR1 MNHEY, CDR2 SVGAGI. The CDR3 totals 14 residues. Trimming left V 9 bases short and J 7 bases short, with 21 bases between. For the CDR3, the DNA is TGTGCCAGTTCGACAGAAAAGTGGAACTGTGAAGCTTTCTTT. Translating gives CASSTEKWNCEAFF.

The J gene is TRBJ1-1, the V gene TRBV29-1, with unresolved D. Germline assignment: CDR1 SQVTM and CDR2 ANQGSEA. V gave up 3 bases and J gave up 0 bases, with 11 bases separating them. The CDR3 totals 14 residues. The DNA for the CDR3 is TGCAGCGTTGATAAGAGCCCCATGAACACTGAAGCTTTCTTT. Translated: CSVDKSPMNTEAFF. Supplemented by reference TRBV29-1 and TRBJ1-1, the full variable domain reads SAVISQKPSRDICQRGTSLTIQCQVDSQVTMMFWYRQQPGQSLTLIATANQGSEATYESGFVIDKFPISRPNLTFSTLTVSNMSPEDSSIYLCSVDKSPMNTEAFFGQGTRLTVV.